The source of this TCR beta chain is a study of regulatory T cells in long-lasting Graves disease. Points from the study as a whole: Persistent disease preferred TRBV28, TRBJ1-2 and TRBJ2-5; new disease, TRBV20-1 and TRBJ2-1. Newly diagnosed Graves' patients had higher TCR diversity than persistent ones.

Building of the TCR beta libraries involved iRepertoire HTBI primers and Arm-PCR of CDR3 regions. Authors' processing steps: From all samples, identification returned 14 TRBJ and just over 60 TRBV segments. TCRdb re-analysed the multiplex PCR reads in MiXCR, keeping a single row per CDR3 protein. The V and J calls and clone size come from TCRdb's table, not from the authors' own analysis. Among roughly 400,000 distinct CDR3 sequences listed, about 15% were seen once. The CDR3 has 13 amino acids. V dropped 1 base and J dropped 6 bases, with 9 bases sitting between them. Germline CDR1 SEHNR, CDR2 FQNEAQ (reference sequence). This clonotype has only a few counts. Its antigen is undetermined. Time point noted: newly diagnosed GD, antithyroid drugs for less than 3 months. From RNA extracted from PBMCs, the TCR library was made. The same specimen was also included in a second study, on T cells in Graves' hyperthyroidism and ophthalmopathy. From that second work: A set of HTBI primers served as the primers for a first-round RT-PCR of the TCR CDR3.

Source: peripheral blood mononuclear cells (PBMCs), taken at new diagnosis, from a patient treated with antithyroid drugs. The TCR originated in a woman in her late teens or twenties with Graves disease. J is TRBJ1-1 and V is TRBV7-9; D might be TRBD1 (5 bases). The CDR3 region is CASSLGQGAEAFF. For the CDR3, the DNA is TGTGCCAGCAGCTTAGGCCAGGGAGCTGAAGCTTTCTTT.